This T cell receptor beta chain is from a study of blood T cells in healthy people across ages. J gave up 5 bases and V 5 bases, and 10 bases lay outside the gene matches. The CDR3 has 15 residues. Germline assignment: CDR1 GTSNPN and CDR2 SVGIG (reference sequence). Primers used in a second PCR of about 7 to 12 cycles were a sample-barcoded 5' primer and a J-beta primer mix. TCRdb reprocessed the 5' RACE reads via MiXCR and lists one record per CDR3 protein. The table records roughly 560,000 distinct CDR3 sequences, 20% to 30% of them present only once. Another study also made use of these data, one on T cells of mothers and their children.

This receptor was identified in a boy between 10 and 17 years old in good health. Sequenced: blood. The chain joins TRBV30 to TRBJ2-3; 10 nucleotides align to TRBD2. CDR3 region: CAWATSGAPEDTQYF. The CDR3, as DNA: TGTGCCTGGGCAACTAGCGGGGCACCCGAAGATACGCAGTATTTT.